The 14 T cell receptor beta chains listed next were all sequenced from one sample in a study of blood T cells in healthy people across ages (dated by TCRdb to the mid-2010s). The library was generated by 5' RACE. Instrument used: Illumina HiSeq 2500. A second PCR of about 6 to 11 cycles was performed with a sample-barcoded 5' primer and a J-beta primer mix. Using fastp at Q25 and MiXCR, TCRdb reprocessed the public reads and kept productive beta chains. Every distinct CDR3 protein forms one entry, paired with its most common genes and DNA. The sample table contains 600,000 to 900,000 distinct CDR3 sequences; only one count was recorded for about 26% of them. The top ten hold 2.5% to 3.5% of the sample. This sample was also put to use in a study of T cells of mothers and their children.

The sample was blood. Receptor source: a boy aged 5-17 years in good health.

This chain joins TRBV11-2 and TRBJ2-5, with 7 bases matching TRBD2. The V gene end was trimmed by 2 bases and the J gene end by 0 bases; junction bases not matched to a gene: 6. The germline gives CDR1 SGHAT, CDR2 FQNNGV. The CDR3 length is 16 residues. The CDR3 reads CASSLYLTSNQETQYF. The DNA for the CDR3 is TGTGCCAGCAGCTTATACCTGACTAGCAACCAAGAGACCCAGTACTTC.

This chain connects TRBV7-3 to TRBJ2-1; D unresolved. This CDR3 is built from 15 residues. Germline CDR1 is SGHTA and CDR2 is FQGTGA. The germline V and J ends were trimmed by 0 bases and 8 bases, with 14 bases remaining between them. In DNA, the CDR3 is TGTGCCAGCAGCTTAACTGGCGTCCCCGGCGATGAGCAGTTCTTC. The encoded protein is CASSLTGVPGDEQFF.

This clonotype turned up a few times. The rearrangement joins TRBV24-1 to TRBJ2-5; the match to TRBD1 covers 9 bases. Unmatched junction bases numbered 7, after V lost 2 bases and J lost 4 bases. Germline CDR1 KGHDR, CDR2 SFDVKD. The CDR3 totals 16 residues. DNA for the CDR3: TGTGCCACCAGTGATTCCGGGACAGGGAGTTTAGAGACCCAGTACTTC. Translated: CATSDSGTGSLETQYF.

This clonotype was seen a few times. The genes are TRBV11-2 and TRBJ2-1; 7 bases align to TRBD1. Germline CDR1 and CDR2: SGHAT and FQNNGV. The junction had 12 bases not matched to a gene; V was cut back by 7 bases and J by 0 bases. The CDR3 covers 17 residues. CDR3 region: CASTFPQQGSSYNEQFF. As DNA, the CDR3 is TGTGCCAGCACCTTTCCCCAACAGGGGAGCTCCTACAATGAGCAGTTCTTC.

Many counts were recorded for this clonotype. The V and J genes are TRBV28 and TRBJ2-5; the D gene is possibly TRBD2 (5 bases). V was trimmed by 5 bases and J by 9 bases, leaving 22 bases between them. The CDR3 has 15 amino acids. Germline assignment: CDR1 MDHEN and CDR2 SYDVKM. CDR3 sequence reads: CASSPPRGPRQAQYF. The DNA of the CDR3 is TGTGCCAGCAGTCCCCCCCGGGGTCCCCGCCAGGCCCAGTACTTC.

This clonotype was detected a few times. The rearrangement joins TRBV29-1 to TRBJ1-4; D possibly corresponds to TRBD1 (6 bases). Germline V gives CDR1 SQVTM, CDR2 ANQGSEA. The CDR3 totals 14 residues. Deletions cut 3 bases from V and 7 bases from J, with 15 bases between. For the CDR3, the DNA is TGCAGCGTTGATGCGGGGGGCAATAGTGAAAAACTGTTTTTT. Its translation: CSVDAGGNSEKLFF. The variable domain in full, completed from reference TRBV29-1 and TRBJ1-4, reads SAVISQKPSRDICQRGTSLTIQCQVDSQVTMMFWYRQQPGQSLTLIATANQGSEATYESGFVIDKFPISRPNLTFSTLTVSNMSPEDSSIYLCSVDAGGNSEKLFFGSGTQLSVL.

The J gene is TRBJ2-5, the V gene TRBV7-3; 15 nucleotides match TRBD2. The end of the DNA aligns better with TRBJ2-1, so the J call may be wrong. The CDR3 is 16 amino acids. Per the germline V gene, CDR1 is SGHTA and CDR2 is FQGTGA. The CDR3 coding sequence is TGTGCCAGCAGCGTACAGCCCGGGACTAGCGGGGGGGAGCAGTTCTTC. It encodes CASSVQPGTSGGEQFF.

This clonotype came up a few times. The V gene is TRBV7-2, the J gene TRBJ2-3; weak D call: TRBD1 (6 bases). CDR3 length equals 16 residues. V lost 5 bases and J 0 bases, leaving 15 bases between the germline ends. The germline V gene encodes CDR1 SGHTA and CDR2 FQGNSA. CDR3: CASSLRTAFSTDTQYF. In nucleotides, the CDR3 is TGTGCCAGCAGCCTCAGGACAGCCTTTAGCACAGATACGCAGTATTTT.

V usage is TRBV20-1 and J usage is TRBJ2-7; 9 bases are shared with TRBD2. V was clipped by 1 base and J by 0 bases; unmatched bases: 7. The CDR3 has 16 amino acids. Germline V CDR1 and CDR2: DFQATT, SNEGSKA (reference sequence). The CDR3 sequence is CSARALAGYSSYEQYF. In DNA, the CDR3 is TGCAGTGCTAGAGCACTAGCGGGCTATTCCTCCTACGAGCAGTACTTC.

The chain employs TRBV28 and TRBJ2-7; D is possibly TRBD2 (7 bases). This CDR3 contains 16 residues. Germline V gene lookup returns CDR1 MDHEN and CDR2 SYDVKM. Trimming removed 2 bases from V and 3 bases from J, with 17 bases in between. The CDR3 nucleotides read TGTGCCAGCAGTTTACCTAGTCGGGGGGCCCTCTACGAGCAGTACTTC. Amino acids: CASSLPSRGALYEQYF.

This clonotype has a handful of counts. This chain connects TRBV10-3 to TRBJ1-2, with D unresolved. The CDR3 sequence is 13 residues long. Trimming took 5 bases from V and 8 from J, leaving 15 bases between them. The germline V gene encodes CDR1 ENHRY and CDR2 SYGVKD. In nucleotides, the CDR3 is TGTGCCATCAGTTTCAACCCAGAATACGGCTACACCTTC. As protein: CAISFNPEYGYTF.

The chain combines TRBV7-9 with TRBJ2-1, with TRBD2 matching over 9 bases. Unmatched junction bases numbered 13, after V lost 0 bases and J lost 10 bases. CDR1 is SEHNR, CDR2 FQNEAQ, per germline (reference sequence). This CDR3 contains 17 residues. CDR3 nucleotide sequence: TGTGCCAGCAGCTTAGCGCCGGGTTGCGGGGGGGCAAGGGAGCAGTTCTTC. This encodes CASSLAPGCGGAREQFF.

J is TRBJ1-3 and V is TRBV12-3 or TRBV12-4; TRBD1 might be the D (5 bases). The CDR3 length is 15 residues. V dropped 7 bases and J dropped 2 bases, with 15 bases sitting between them. The CDR3: CASNLRGVAGNTIYF. The DNA of the CDR3 is TGTGCCAGCAACCTTCGAGGGGTTGCTGGAAACACCATATATTTT.

The table lists this clonotype with a few counts. This CDR3 is CAIRNTGGNQPQHF. Written as DNA, the CDR3 is TGTGCCATCAGAAACACAGGGGGCAATCAGCCCCAGCATTTT. The chain is built from TRBV10-3 and TRBJ1-5, with 7 bases matching TRBD1. CDR3 length equals 14 residues. Germline CDR1 and CDR2: ENHRY and SYGVKD. Trimming took 6 bases from V and 2 from J; bases not matched to a gene: 4.